A selection of T cell receptor beta chains follows, all from one sample in a study of cytomegalovirus exposure and HLA in healthy donors. Assay: immunoSEQ multiplex PCR; the TCRdb copy retains only in-frame clones and omits some. The sample includes around 74,000 clones, approximately 79% of them seen just once. Sequencing was performed on PBMCs. These receptor sequences come from a man younger than 40 in good health and CMV-seronegative. The CDR3 runs from the conserved cysteine through the conserved F or W. Fields, in order: clone size, J gene, D gene, V gene, CDR3 protein, CDR3 DNA. D genes are given only for firm matches. Clone sizes are given selectively: once, few, many, or a class where the clone is expanded.

clone size: .
J gene: TRBJ2-7
D gene: .
V gene: TRBV6-5
CDR3 protein: CASTQTRSSYEQYF
CDR3 DNA: TGTGCCAGCACCCAGACAAGGTCGTCCTACGAGCAGTACTTC

clone size: .
J gene: TRBJ2-1
D gene: .
V gene: TRBV4-3
CDR3 protein: CASSQDPRDNEQFF
CDR3 DNA: TGCGCCAGCAGCCAAGATCCCCGGGACAATGAGCAGTTCTTC

clone size: once
J gene: TRBJ2-5
D gene: .
V gene: TRBV27
CDR3 protein: CASSLRAPPQETQYF
CDR3 DNA: TGTGCCAGCAGTTTGCGGGCCCCTCCCCAAGAGACCCAGTACTTC

clone size: .
J gene: TRBJ2-5
D gene: .
V gene: TRBV25-1
CDR3 protein: CASSALETQYF
CDR3 DNA: TGTGCCAGCAGTGCTTTGGAGACCCAGTACTTC

clone size: once
J gene: TRBJ2-7
D gene: .
V gene: TRBV2
CDR3 protein: CASIPNGYEQYF
CDR3 DNA: TGTGCCAGCATTCCGAACGGGTACGAGCAGTACTTC

clone size: .
J gene: TRBJ1-2
D gene: .
V gene: TRBV4-3
CDR3 protein: CASSQDRGVRGAF
CDR3 DNA: TGCGCCAGCAGCCAAGATCGGGGGGTTCGCGGCGCCTTC

clone size: .
J gene: TRBJ1-5
D gene: .
V gene: TRBV27
CDR3 protein: CASSREAYGQPQHF
CDR3 DNA: TGTGCCAGCTCTCGAGAGGCGTACGGTCAGCCCCAGCATTTT

clone size: .
J gene: TRBJ1-1
D gene: TRBD1
V gene: TRBV6-5
CDR3 protein: CASSHDRGQATEAFF
CDR3 DNA: TGTGCCAGCAGTCACGATAGGGGGCAGGCGACTGAAGCTTTCTTT

clone size: .
J gene: TRBJ1-2
D gene: .
V gene: TRBV19
CDR3 protein: CASSIALGVSGYTF
CDR3 DNA: TGTGCCAGTAGTATTGCTTTAGGGGTAAGTGGCTACACCTTC

clone size: .
J gene: TRBJ2-7
D gene: TRBD1
V gene: TRBV7-9
CDR3 protein: CASSLADREQYF
CDR3 DNA: TGTGCCAGCAGCTTAGCGGACAGGGAGCAGTACTTC

clone size: .
J gene: TRBJ2-5
D gene: .
V gene: TRBV7-6
CDR3 protein: CASSPGPSQETQYF
CDR3 DNA: TGTGCCAGCAGCCCAGGGCCGTCTCAAGAGACCCAGTACTTC

clone size: once
J gene: TRBJ1-2
D gene: .
V gene: TRBV18
CDR3 protein: CASSPLQTGYGYTF
CDR3 DNA: TGTGCCAGCTCACCTTTACAGACCGGCTATGGCTACACCTTC

clone size: few
J gene: TRBJ1-1
D gene: .
V gene: TRBV5-6
CDR3 protein: CASSFFTGAMNTEAFF
CDR3 DNA: TGTGCCAGCAGCTTCTTCACAGGAGCTATGAACACTGAAGCTTTCTTT

clone size: .
J gene: TRBJ1-1
D gene: .
V gene: TRBV7-8
CDR3 protein: CASSFGQMNTEAFF
CDR3 DNA: TGTGCCAGCAGCTTCGGACAAATGAACACTGAAGCTTTCTTT

clone size: .
J gene: TRBJ1-4
D gene: .
V gene: TRBV6-6
CDR3 protein: CASATFKNEKLFF
CDR3 DNA: TGTGCCAGCGCCACTTTTAAAAATGAAAAACTGTTTTTT

clone size: .
J gene: TRBJ1-2
D gene: .
V gene: TRBV6-4
CDR3 protein: CASSDDRSCGYTF
CDR3 DNA: TGTGCCAGCAGTGACGACAGGAGCTGTGGCTACACCTTC

clone size: .
J gene: TRBJ1-2
D gene: .
V gene: TRBV2
CDR3 protein: CASTTEGYGYTF
CDR3 DNA: TGTGCCAGCACAACCGAGGGCTATGGCTACACCTTC

clone size: .
J gene: TRBJ2-7
D gene: TRBD2
V gene: TRBV6-6
CDR3 protein: CASSQRTSGYEQYF
CDR3 DNA: TGTGCCAGCAGTCAGCGGACTAGCGGCTACGAGCAGTACTTC

clone size: .
J gene: TRBJ2-2
D gene: TRBD1
V gene: TRBV5-5
CDR3 protein: CASSQGQLTPGELFF
CDR3 DNA: TGTGCCAGCAGTCAGGGACAGCTAACCCCCGGGGAGCTGTTTTTT

clone size: few
J gene: TRBJ2-7
D gene: .
V gene: TRBV28
CDR3 protein: CASREGLYREQYF
CDR3 DNA: TGTGCCAGCAGGGAGGGCTTATATCGCGAGCAGTACTTC

clone size: .
J gene: TRBJ2-1
D gene: TRBD2
V gene: TRBV5-1
CDR3 protein: CASSLDPSGRGNEQFF
CDR3 DNA: TGCGCCAGCAGCTTGGATCCTAGCGGGAGGGGTAATGAGCAGTTCTTC

clone size: .
J gene: TRBJ2-5
D gene: TRBD2
V gene: TRBV10-3
CDR3 protein: CAISEGGSYQETQYF
CDR3 DNA: TGTGCCATCAGTGAAGGCGGGAGCTACCAAGAGACCCAGTACTTC

clone size: .
J gene: TRBJ1-1
D gene: .
V gene: TRBV14
CDR3 protein: CASSQDGGTEAFF
CDR3 DNA: TGTGCCAGCAGCCAAGATGGAGGAACTGAAGCTTTCTTT

clone size: .
J gene: TRBJ2-3
D gene: .
V gene: TRBV4-2
CDR3 protein: CASSQELVRATLTDTQYF
CDR3 DNA: TGTGCCAGCAGCCAAGAACTGGTGCGAGCTACCCTCACAGATACGCAGTATTTT

clone size: .
J gene: TRBJ2-7
D gene: TRBD1
V gene: TRBV7-9
CDR3 protein: CASSLGTGLREQYF
CDR3 DNA: TGTGCCAGCAGCTTAGGGACAGGGCTTCGCGAGCAGTACTTC

clone size: .
J gene: TRBJ2-3
D gene: TRBD1
V gene: TRBV30
CDR3 protein: CAWSPGTGRTDTQYF
CDR3 DNA: TGTGCCTGGAGTCCGGGGACAGGGAGAACAGATACGCAGTATTTT

clone size: .
J gene: TRBJ1-5
D gene: .
V gene: TRBV18
CDR3 protein: CASSPRDGNQPQHF
CDR3 DNA: TGTGCCAGCTCACCCAGGGATGGCAATCAGCCCCAGCATTTT

clone size: .
J gene: TRBJ1-5
D gene: .
V gene: TRBV19
CDR3 protein: CASSFLQSRGGNQPQHF
CDR3 DNA: TGTGCCAGTAGTTTTCTACAATCCAGGGGAGGCAATCAGCCCCAGCATTTT

clone size: .
J gene: TRBJ2-2
D gene: TRBD2
V gene: TRBV5-8
CDR3 protein: CASSLVGLAVLPGELFF
CDR3 DNA: TGTGCCAGCAGCTTGGTAGGACTAGCGGTCCTCCCCGGGGAGCTGTTTTTT

clone size: few
J gene: TRBJ2-2
D gene: TRBD2
V gene: TRBV28
CDR3 protein: CASSLGISGRRNTGELFF
CDR3 DNA: TGTGCCAGCAGTTTAGGCATTAGCGGGAGGCGGAACACCGGGGAGCTGTTTTTT

clone size: .
J gene: TRBJ2-1
D gene: TRBD2
V gene: TRBV11-1
CDR3 protein: CASSLVGLAGDYEQFF
CDR3 DNA: TGTGCCAGCAGCTTAGTCGGACTAGCGGGAGATTATGAGCAGTTCTTC

clone size: .
J gene: TRBJ1-1
D gene: TRBD1
V gene: TRBV7-8
CDR3 protein: CASSTGVTERAFF
CDR3 DNA: TGTGCCAGCAGCACAGGGGTAACGGAACGAGCTTTCTTT

clone size: few
J gene: TRBJ2-2
D gene: TRBD1
V gene: TRBV4-3
CDR3 protein: CASSQESGQGRTGELFF
CDR3 DNA: TGCGCCAGCAGCCAAGAGTCAGGACAGGGTCGCACCGGGGAGCTGTTTTTT

clone size: .
J gene: TRBJ2-1
D gene: .
V gene: TRBV7-8
CDR3 protein: CASSQGGARNEQFF
CDR3 DNA: TGTGCCAGCAGCCAAGGGGGTGCTCGGAATGAGCAGTTCTTC

clone size: .
J gene: TRBJ2-1
D gene: TRBD1
V gene: TRBV4-3
CDR3 protein: CASSRGQGNNEQFF
CDR3 DNA: TGCGCCAGCAGCCGGGGACAGGGAAACAATGAGCAGTTCTTC

clone size: .
J gene: TRBJ1-6
D gene: .
V gene: TRBV11-2
CDR3 protein: CASSQRDLNSPLHF
CDR3 DNA: TGTGCCAGCAGCCAACGAGATTTGAATTCACCCCTCCACTTT

clone size: few
J gene: TRBJ2-7
D gene: TRBD1
V gene: TRBV29-1
CDR3 protein: CSFDRVTVKYF
CDR3 DNA: TGCAGCTTCGACAGGGTCACGGTGAAGTACTTC